The present T cell receptor (beta chain) was sequenced within a study of blood T cell repertoires in COVID-19. This clone was detected a few times. The recovered donors of Cohort 3 showed two negative PCRs, clearance, or symptom resolution. In the authors' methods: Reference gene primer amplification in the assay estimated nucleated cell counts. Sequenced by immunoSEQ multiplex PCR; TCRdb stores in-frame clones only, minus some. D and trimming were read from the DNA, whereas the V and J calls and clone size are those reported in that table. The sample lists some 300,000 clones, 80% to 90% seen once, with about 4.6% in the top ten. The CDR3 sequence is 14 residues long. V dropped 3 bases and J dropped 8; count of bases not matched to a gene: 3. Germline CDR1 reads MNHEY; CDR2 reads SMNVEV (reference sequence).

The TCR was taken from a man younger than 40 who had recovered from COVID-19. This sequence joins TRBV27 and TRBJ1-4; 10 nucleotides agree with TRBD1. The sequenced sample was PBMCs or T cells enriched from blood (not recorded which). CDR3 sequence reads: CASSLGQGKEKLFF. CDR3 DNA sequence: TGTGCCAGCAGTTTGGGACAGGGGAAAGAAAAACTGTTTTTT.